This entry features one T cell receptor (beta chain) sequence. Sequencing templates came from extracted RNA that was reverse transcribed into cDNA. Clones were sequenced by immunoSEQ multiplex PCR, and TCRdb holds only the in-frame ones, with some missing. The sample holds approximately 220,000 clones; more than 30% are singletons and the top ten take about 0.48%. Treatment indicated: oral pan-JAK inhibitor, 5-10 mg twice daily. Sorting of CD4+ and CD8+ T cells was performed on PBMCs. This sample was included in a study of CD8+ T cells in alopecia areata. This CDR3 has 13 residues. Per the germline V gene, CDR1 is SGHRS and CDR2 is YFSETQ. J was trimmed by 8 bases and V by 5 bases; bases with no gene match: 4.

The receptor's source is a human donor with alopecia areata. V and J are TRBV5-1 and TRBJ2-1; TRBD2 matches at 10 bases. The source was CD4+ T cells sorted from blood, collected at week 34, from a patient treated with tofacitinib. As DNA, the CDR3 is TGCGCCAGCAGTGAGCGGGAGGGGGATGAGCAGTTCTTC. Translating it yields CASSEREGDEQFF. The full variable domain, rest sourced from reference TRBV5-1 and TRBJ2-1, is KAGVTQTPRYLIKTRGQQVTLSCSPISGHRSVSWYQQTPGQGLQFLFEYFSETQRNKGNFPGRFSGRQFSNSRSEMNVSTLELGDSALYLCASSEREGDEQFFGPGTRLTVL.